This T cell receptor (beta chain) was observed in a study of blood T cell repertoires in COVID-19. Turning to the study itself: The United States, Italy and Spain were the sources of the acute and convalescent COVID-19 samples. The analysed material was cDNA or gDNA that came from T cells, B-cell-depleted T cells, or PBMCs.

With 4 bases removed from V and 7 bases from J, the gap between germline ends came to 14 bases. The CDR3 consists of 13 residues. The germline gives CDR1 SEHNR, CDR2 FQNEAQ (reference sequence). Authors' analysis steps: Amplification from reference gene primers served as the basis for estimated nucleated cell counts. Data came from immunoSEQ multiplex PCR; TCRdb stores just in-frame clones and leaves some out. The DNA was the basis for D and trimming; V, J and clone size are from that table. The repertoire has 250,000 or so clones, 89% of them found once; the top ten carry roughly 5%. The TCR comes from a woman aged 40 to 50 who had recovered from COVID-19. The sample consisted of peripheral blood. V and J are TRBV7-9 and TRBJ2-7; TRBD2 might be the D (6 bases). The chain's CDR3 is CASSYRGLSEQYF. Written as DNA, the CDR3 is TGTGCCAGCAGCTACCGGGGACTCTCGGAGCAGTACTTC.